The 6 T cell receptor beta chains below all came from one sample that was sequenced in a study of shared clonotypes between healthy human individuals. The data were produced by immunoSEQ multiplex PCR, yet TCRdb's version contains in-frame clones alone and is incomplete. The sample has some 300,000 clones; about 73% are singletons. Sequenced material: memory CD4+ T cells sorted from blood. Subset denoted: CD45RA-negative fraction. These receptors originate from a man aged 30 to 45 in good health.

The V and J genes are TRBV11-2 and TRBJ2-6; D call uncertain. In germline, CDR1 is SGHAT, CDR2 FQNNGV. With 3 bases removed from V and 0 bases from J, the gap between germline ends came to 9 bases. The CDR3 has 16 amino acids. The CDR3 DNA sequence: TGTGCCAGCAGCTTGGGCCGGACCTCTGGGGCCAACGTCCTGACTTTC. Amino acid sequence: CASSLGRTSGANVLTF.

The chain links TRBV4-1 to TRBJ2-3, with 13 positions matching TRBD2. Germline lookup yields CDR1 MGHRA and CDR2 YSYEKL. Losses at the gene ends were 1 base for V and 0 bases for J; bases not matched to a gene: 1. The CDR3 length is 17 residues. The CDR3 DNA reads TGCGCCAGCAGCCAAGGGGGACTAGCGGGAAGCACAGATACGCAGTATTTT. Protein: CASSQGGLAGSTDTQYF.

The CDR3 here is CASSLMAGGYNEQFF. The CDR3 DNA reads TGTGCCAGCAGTTTAATGGCGGGAGGCTACAATGAGCAGTTCTTC. The chain joins TRBV28 to TRBJ2-1; 8 positions match TRBD2. V gave up 2 bases and J gave up 3 bases; unmatched junction bases: 3. Germline V lookup: CDR1 MDHEN, CDR2 SYDVKM. There are 15 residues in the CDR3.

This sequence joins TRBV5-1 and TRBJ2-1, with D possibly TRBD2 on 6 matching bases. Trimming removed 2 bases from V and 13 bases from J, with 13 bases in between. CDR1 and CDR2 (germline): SGHRS, YFSETQ. The CDR3 consists of 12 residues. CDR3 nucleotides: TGCGCCAGCAGCTTCAACGGGGACTTCCAGTTCTTC. Protein sequence: CASSFNGDFQFF.

V and J are TRBV19 and TRBJ2-3; 9 bases are shared with TRBD2. The length of the CDR3 is 16 residues. Germline CDR1 is LNHDA and CDR2 is SQIVND (reference sequence). The V and J ends lost 5 bases and 1 base, in that order; junction bases with no gene match: 7. The CDR3 protein is CASSFIAGEGTDTQYF. CDR3 nucleotide sequence: TGTGCCAGTAGTTTCATAGCGGGAGAGGGCACAGATACGCAGTATTTT.

This chain joins TRBV5-4 and TRBJ2-7; D tentatively reads TRBD1 or TRBD2 (6 bases each). Germline CDR1 SGHNT, CDR2 YYREEE (reference sequence). V lost 2 bases, J lost 6 bases, and 9 bases lay in between. The CDR3 extends over 12 amino acids. DNA of the CDR3: TGTGCCAGCAGCTTTGAGGGGGGCGAGCAGTACTTC. It yields the protein CASSFEGGEQYF.